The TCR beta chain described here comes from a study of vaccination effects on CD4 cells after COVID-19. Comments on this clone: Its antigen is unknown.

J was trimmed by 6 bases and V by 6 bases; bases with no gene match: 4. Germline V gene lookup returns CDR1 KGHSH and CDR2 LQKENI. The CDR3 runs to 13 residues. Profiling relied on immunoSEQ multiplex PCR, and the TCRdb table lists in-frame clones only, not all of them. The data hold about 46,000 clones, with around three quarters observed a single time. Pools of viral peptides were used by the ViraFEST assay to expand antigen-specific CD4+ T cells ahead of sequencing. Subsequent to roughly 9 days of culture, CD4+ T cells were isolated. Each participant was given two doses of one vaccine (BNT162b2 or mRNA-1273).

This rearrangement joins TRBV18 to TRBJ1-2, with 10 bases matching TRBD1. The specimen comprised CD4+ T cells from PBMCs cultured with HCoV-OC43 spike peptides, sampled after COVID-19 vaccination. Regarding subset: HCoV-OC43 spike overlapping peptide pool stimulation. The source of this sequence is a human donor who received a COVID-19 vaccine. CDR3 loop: CASSAGTGDGYTF. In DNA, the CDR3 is TGTGCCAGCTCGGCCGGGACAGGGGATGGCTACACCTTC.